What follows is one TCR beta chain and its context. One end of the junction does not line up with germline, which may come from a read error. RNA was extracted from bulk tissue without any cell sorting. Distant lung tissue was collected more than 3 cm away from the tumor edge. This specimen comes from a study of tumor and adjacent non-tumor tissue in lung cancer. For the study at large: Aged about 30 to 76 years, patients included more than nine men and about 5 women with stage I to III disease.

Three rounds of nested PCR, following a modified ARM-PCR protocol, produced the TCRbeta library. TCRdb itself ran the multiplex PCR reads through MiXCR, one entry per CDR3 protein. The table shows approximately 110,000 distinct CDR3 sequences, with about 61% occurring only once. The CDR3 loop spans 14 amino acids. CDR1 is MNHNS and CDR2 is SASEGT in the germline V gene. This clonotype was sampled from a man between 60 and 75 years old with non-small cell lung cancer. This sequence joins TRBV6-1 and TRBJ1-2, with 7 bases that match TRBD1. Sequencing was carried out using distant non-tumor lung tissue. The CDR3 loop reads CASSERTGGYAYTF. CDR3 in DNA: TGTGCCAGCAGTGAAAGGACAGGTGGCTATGCCTACACCTTC.